This entry is about one T cell receptor (beta chain). Staff drew 9 to 10 milliliters of peripheral blood from each donor. Primed by a sample-barcoded 5' primer and a J-beta primer mix, a second PCR proceeded for 7 to 11 cycles. Using its own MiXCR run on the 5' RACE reads, TCRdb lists one record per CDR3 protein. The repertoire holds roughly 2 million distinct CDR3 sequences, with around half as singletons. This sample stems from a study of blood T cells in healthy people across ages. Between the trimmed V and J ends, which lost 2 bases and 3 bases, there was a span of 11 bases. The germline CDR1 and CDR2 sequences are SGHRS and YFSETQ. The CDR3 has 14 amino acids.

The J gene is TRBJ1-1, the V gene TRBV5-1, with D hard to call. Source material: blood. The sequence came from a woman aged 40 to 50 in good health. In DNA, the CDR3 is TGCGCCAGCAGCTTCTGGTCATACGACACTGAAGCTTTCTTT. Translated, it gives CASSFWSYDTEAFF.